The T cell receptor (beta chain) under discussion was sequenced for a study of blood T cell repertoires in COVID-19. The table came from immunoSEQ multiplex PCR; TCRdb's copy has only in-frame clones and leaves some out. The sample records over 300,000 clones, 88% being singletons. This clone has just one count. This clonotype originated in a woman aged 30 to 39 with acute COVID-19. Material for sequencing was PBMCs or T cells enriched from blood (not recorded which).

The DNA of the CDR3 is TGTGCCATCAGGCGGGACAGGGGGCTGCAAGAGACCCAGTACTTC. This gives the protein CAIRRDRGLQETQYF. The V gene is TRBV10-3, the J gene TRBJ2-5; 12 bases are shared with TRBD1. Germline CDR1 and CDR2: ENHRY and SYGVKD. Unmatched junction bases numbered 4, after V lost 6 bases and J lost 2 bases. The CDR3 consists of 15 residues.